This record covers a single T cell receptor (beta chain). Its antigen is as yet unknown. Some clones are missing from TCRdb's copy, which holds only in-frame ones; the method was immunoSEQ multiplex PCR. The table has approximately 6,400 clones, around 80% seen once; the top ten hold around 6%. This sample is part of a study of tumor-infiltrating lymphocytes in localized non-small cell lung cancer. Points from the study as a whole: Each assay used a separate piece of the same tissue. Not all patients were TCR sequenced, owing to tissue quantity.

CDR3 length: 14 amino acids. Germline CDR1 and CDR2: SGDLS and YYNGEE. Trimming left V 2 bases short and J 7 bases short, with 15 bases between. The chain has TRBV9 and TRBJ1-1, with D perhaps TRBD1 (6 bases). The sequencing sample was made of lung tumor tissue. This receptor was identified in a human donor with non-small cell lung cancer. CDR3 amino acids: CASSVKKQGGEAFF. In DNA, the CDR3 is TGTGCCAGCAGCGTCAAGAAACAGGGCGGTGAAGCTTTCTTT.